The rows below give T cell receptor beta chains drawn from one sample of a study of blood T cell repertoires in COVID-19. Assay: immunoSEQ multiplex PCR; the TCRdb copy retains only in-frame clones and omits some. The repertoire includes some 80,000 clones, around four fifths of them detected once, and 10% to 15% sits in the top ten. Sequencing used peripheral blood. The receptors come from a human donor in a cohort sampled during active COVID-19. CDR3s include the opening cysteine and the closing phenylalanine or tryptophan. D genes are given only for firm matches. The size of a clone is reported for some rows only, either as once, few or many, or as a class for expanded clones.

v_call	d_call	clone_size	j_call	cdr3_nt	cdr3_aa
TRBV19	TRBD1	once	TRBJ2-7	TGTGCCAGTAGCCGACCCGACAGGGGCCACGAGCAGTACTTC	CASSRPDRGHEQYF
TRBV18	TRBD2	-	TRBJ2-5	TGTGCCAGCTCACCCCTAGCGGGAGGGCAAGAGACCCAGTACTTC	CASSPLAGGQETQYF
TRBV3-1/TRBV3-2	TRBD1	-	TRBJ2-2	TGTGCCAGCAGCCCCACCGGGACAGCGAACACCGGGGAGCTGTTTTTT	CASSPTGTANTGELFF
TRBV5-1	TRBD2	-	TRBJ2-7	TGCGCCAGCAGCCCCCCGGGGGGGTCCTACGAGCAGTACTTC	CASSPPGGSYEQYF
TRBV7-6	TRBD1	-	TRBJ2-7	TGTGCCAGCAGCTTAGAGGTTTCCGGGACAGGGGTAACCTACGAGCAGTACTTC	CASSLEVSGTGVTYEQYF
TRBV7-2	-	few	TRBJ2-2	TGTGCCAGCAGCGCTCTAGGCACCGGGGAGCTGTTTTTT	CASSALGTGELFF
TRBV5-1	TRBD2	-	TRBJ2-1	TGCGCCAGCAGCCGAGTACTAGCGGGGGGGCCTGGAAGCAATGAGCAGTTCTTC	CASSRVLAGGPGSNEQFF
TRBV2	TRBD1	-	TRBJ1-5	TGTGCCAGCAGCTTGGACAGGGTAGGGTACCAGCCCCAGCATTTT	CASSLDRVGYQPQHF
TRBV5-4	-	few	TRBJ1-4	TGTGCCAGCAGCTTACAGGGTAATGAAAAACTGTTTTTT	CASSLQGNEKLFF
TRBV3-1/TRBV3-2	-	-	TRBJ1-2	TGTGCCAGCAGCCAGGGAGGGGAAGGCTACACCTTC	CASSQGGEGYTF
TRBV7-9	TRBD1	-	TRBJ1-1	TGTGCCAGCGCGGACAGGGACACCACTGAAGCTTTCTTT	CASADRDTTEAFF
TRBV19	-	-	TRBJ2-3	TGTGCCAGTAGGGAGAGGGGGACAAAGACAGATACGCAGTATTTT	CASRERGTKTDTQYF
TRBV28	-	-	TRBJ1-5	TGTGCCAGCAGTTTATCCCGGGAAAGTCAGCCCCAGCATTTT	CASSLSRESQPQHF
TRBV9	-	-	TRBJ1-2	TGTGCCAGCAGCCCTGTATCTGGGGCCTATGGCTACACCTTC	CASSPVSGAYGYTF
TRBV5-8	-	-	TRBJ2-7	TGTGCCAGCAGCTTGTTGGAGGCCCGGCAGTACTTC	CASSLLEARQYF
TRBV5-4	-	-	TRBJ2-5	TGTGCCAGCAGGGGTGGGAGCCCCCAAGAGACCCAGTACTTC	CASRGGSPQETQYF
TRBV10-2	-	-	TRBJ1-1	TGCGCCAGCAGTGACACGGCAGGGCGGACTGAAGCTTTCTTT	CASSDTAGRTEAFF
TRBV9	-	-	TRBJ2-3	TGTGCCAGCAGCGGCTGGCGGGTAAGCGAGGATACGCAGTATTTT	CASSGWRVSEDTQYF
TRBV11-2	TRBD2	-	TRBJ2-1	TGTGCCAGCAGCCCGGGACTAGCGGGGAATGAGCAGTTCTTC	CASSPGLAGNEQFF
TRBV2	TRBD1	-	TRBJ2-3	TGTGCCAGCAGCCGACAGGGTGGCACAGATACGCAGTATTTT	CASSRQGGTDTQYF
TRBV6-2/TRBV6-3	-	-	TRBJ2-7	TGTGCCAGCAGTTACCCCCCTCGAGGGGGGGCCTACGAGCAGTACTTC	CASSYPPRGGAYEQYF
TRBV15	-	-	TRBJ2-1	TGTGCCACCAGCAGACTACCCAAGGCCCAGGGGCTCTACAATGAGCAGTTCTTC	CATSRLPKAQGLYNEQFF
TRBV5-1	-	-	TRBJ2-7	TGCGCCAGCAGCCGACGGGCTACAGGCAGACCGGACGAGCAGTACTTC	CASSRRATGRPDEQYF
TRBV5-1	TRBD1	-	TRBJ1-6	TGCGCCAGCAGCTCCGGGACAGGGGCCTCACCCCTCCACTTT	CASSSGTGASPLHF
TRBV23-1	TRBD1	-	TRBJ1-2	TGCGCCAGCAGTAGGGGGCAGCCCCGCTATGGCTACACCTTC	CASSRGQPRYGYTF
TRBV5-1	TRBD1	-	TRBJ2-5	TGCGCCAGCAGCTTGGAAGGCAGGGGGCAGGAGACCCAGTACTTC	CASSLEGRGQETQYF
TRBV18	TRBD1	-	TRBJ1-2	TGTGCCAGCTCCCCCGGACAGGGGTTCGCTGGCTACACCTTC	CASSPGQGFAGYTF
TRBV27	-	-	TRBJ1-5	TGTGCCAGACCGACCCGGACTCCTAGGCGGCCCCAGCATTTT	CARPTRTPRRPQHF
TRBV9	-	-	TRBJ2-1	TGTGCCAGCAGCGTAGCCCAAAACAATGAGCAGTTCTTC	CASSVAQNNEQFF
TRBV3-1/TRBV3-2	-	-	TRBJ1-2	TGTGCCAGCAGCCTGTCGGGTCTTGGCTACACCTTC	CASSLSGLGYTF
TRBV9	-	-	TRBJ2-3	TGTGCCAGCAGCGTAGCCGGGATTAGCACAGATACGCAGTATTTT	CASSVAGISTDTQYF
TRBV7-8	TRBD2	-	TRBJ2-7	TGTGCCAGCAGAAGCGGGAGAGGGTTCGAGCAGTACTTC	CASRSGRGFEQYF
TRBV29-1	TRBD2	once	TRBJ2-7	TGCAGCGTACGGGGGGCCTACGAGCAGTACTTC	CSVRGAYEQYF